These 6 T cell receptor beta chains were sequenced from one sample in a study of CD8+CD57+ T cells in acquired aplastic anemia (dated by TCRdb to the late 2010s). These reads were obtained on an Illumina HiSeq 2000. Profiling of TCR beta VDJ combinations and CDR3 sequences used genomic DNA as the template. In TCRdb, the public reads were trimmed at Q25 with fastp and aligned with MiXCR, with productive beta chains retained. Duplicate CDR3 protein sequences are folded into a single record with the most common DNA and genes. The sample table contains more than 250,000 distinct CDR3 sequences; only one count was recorded for around 60% of them. 8% of the sample is taken by the ten largest. Sequencing used sorted CD4+, CD8+, or CD8+CD57+ T cells (not recorded which) from PBMCs. All receptors derive from a human donor with severe aplastic anemia or a healthy control (not recorded which).

V is TRBV7-3 and J is TRBJ2-3; no clear D gene. Germline V gene data show CDR1 as SGHTA and CDR2 as FQGTGA. V shed 5 bases and J shed 2 bases, with 14 bases lying between them. CDR3 length equals 15 residues. CDR3 sequence: CASSPSLSATDTQYF. CDR3 DNA: TGTGCCAGCAGCCCCTCCCTAAGCGCCACAGATACGCAGTATTTT. Supplemented by reference TRBV7-3 and TRBJ2-3, the full variable domain reads GAGVSQTPSNKVTEKGKYVELRCDPISGHTALYWYRQSLGQGPEFLIYFQGTGAADDSGLPNDRFFAVRPEGSVSTLKIQRTERGDSAVYLCASSPSLSATDTQYFGPGTRLTVL.

The CDR3 DNA reads as TGCAGTGCTAGTTCCGGGCGGAGCTACACCTTC. Amino acids: CSASSGRSYTF. The rearrangement links TRBV20-1 to TRBJ1-2; D not certain. Germline CDR1 is DFQATT and CDR2 is SNEGSKA (reference sequence). V lost 3 bases and J 9 bases, leaving 11 bases between the germline ends. This CDR3 spans 11 amino acids.

This clonotype was observed many times. V gene TRBV2 combines with J gene TRBJ2-7; a possible D gene is TRBD1 (6 bases). Trimming took 3 bases from V and 3 from J, leaving 12 bases between them. The CDR3 is 14 residues long. Per germline, CDR1 SNHLY and CDR2 FYNNEI. This CDR3 is CASSDPGAGYEQYF. CDR3 sequence (DNA): TGTGCCAGCAGTGACCCAGGGGCCGGCTACGAGCAGTACTTC.

Concerning this clonotype itself: A read error may produce the germline difference seen at one junction end. The V gene is TRBV6-6, the J gene TRBJ2-2; TRBD2 matches 11 bases. The CDR3 spans 17 residues. Looked up from germline, CDR1 is MNHNY and CDR2 is SVGAGI (reference sequence). CDR3 amino acids: CASSGLAASRGTGELSF. The CDR3, as DNA: TGTGCCAGCTCGGGACTAGCGGCGTCGCGAGGCACCGGGGAGCTGTCTTTT.

This clonotype was detected only a few times. The rearrangement uses TRBV19 and TRBJ2-7; 7 nucleotides align to TRBD1. This CDR3 is 12 amino acids long. Germline V gives CDR1 LNHDA, CDR2 SQIVND (reference sequence). Trimming removed 1 base from V and 8 bases from J; junction bases left unmatched: 2. CDR3: CASSIGQGKQYF. In DNA form, the CDR3 reads TGTGCCAGTAGTATAGGACAGGGAAAGCAGTACTTC.

J is TRBJ1-1 and V is TRBV20-1, with 7 nucleotides matching TRBD1. There are 12 residues in the CDR3. Germline V gene data show CDR1 as DFQATT and CDR2 as SNEGSKA (reference sequence). Unmatched junction bases numbered 3, after V lost 5 bases and J lost 3 bases. CDR3 region: CSAPDRYTEAFF. CDR3 bases: TGCAGTGCTCCGGACAGGTACACTGAAGCTTTCTTT.